One and the same sample provided the 18 T cell receptor beta chains below, sequenced in a study of CD8+ T cells in alopecia areata. RNA, once extracted, was reverse transcribed into cDNA for use as the sequencing template. Using immunoSEQ multiplex PCR, the repertoire was profiled, and TCRdb retains in-frame clones only, with some absent. The repertoire consists of some 22,000 clones, with roughly 52% occurring once and the leading ten covering around 30%. Sequenced sample: NKG2D-high CD8+ T cells sorted from blood. The receptors stem from a human donor with alopecia areata.

The V and J genes are TRBV14 and TRBJ2-1, with TRBD2 matching 7 bases. Germline V lookup: CDR1 SGHDN, CDR2 FVKESK. This CDR3 comprises 17 residues. V was pared by 1 base and J by 5 bases, with 11 bases of the junction left unmatched. The DNA of the CDR3 is TGTGCCAGCAGCCAAGTGCGGGGGTGGAGTAGAAACAATGAGCAGTTCTTC. This codes for CASSQVRGWSRNNEQFF.

This clone was seen a handful of times. This chain uses TRBV29-1 with TRBJ2-1; 11 bases align to TRBD2. CDR3 size: 14 residues. The V gene end was trimmed by 1 base and the J gene end by 5 bases; junction bases not matched to a gene: 1. The germline gives CDR1 SQVTM, CDR2 ANQGSEA. CDR3 in amino acids: CSVEGLAGNNEQFF. The CDR3 region has the DNA TGCAGCGTTGAAGGACTAGCGGGGAACAATGAGCAGTTCTTC.

This chain joins TRBV11-2 and TRBJ2-1; D remains ambiguous. Germline values: CDR1 SGHAT, CDR2 FQNNGV. The CDR3 contains 12 residues. Trimming shortened V by 6 bases and J by 8 bases, and 11 bases separated the two germline ends. The DNA for the CDR3 is TGTGCCAGCAGGCATATGGCGGATGAGCAGTTCTTC. Residues: CASRHMADEQFF.

CDR3 coding DNA: TGTGCCATCAAGGTAGGCTCGGCTTTCTTT. This codes for CAIKVGSAFF. The chain couples TRBV2 to TRBJ1-1; no reliable D call. Trimming shortened V by 10 bases and J by 11 bases, and 14 bases separated the two germline ends. The CDR3 length is 10 residues. Germline assignment: CDR1 SNHLY and CDR2 FYNNEI.

The chain has TRBV27 and TRBJ2-1, with D tentatively TRBD2 (6 bases). CDR1 and CDR2 from the germline V gene are MNHEY and SMNVEV (reference sequence). The V and J ends lost 2 bases and 4 bases respectively, with 9 bases between them. The length of the CDR3 is 14 residues. CDR3 sequence reads: CASSLVGTYNEQFF. The CDR3, as DNA: TGTGCCAGCAGTTTAGTTGGGACTTACAATGAGCAGTTCTTC.

This clone was seen a few times. V usage is TRBV10-3 and J usage is TRBJ2-5; D is ambiguous. The CDR3 extends over 15 amino acids. The V and J ends lost 0 bases and 5 bases respectively, with 13 bases between them. Germline CDR1 and CDR2: ENHRY and SYGVKD. CDR3 bases: TGTGCCATCAGTGAGTCAGGACCCTATCGGGAGACCCAGTACTTC. As protein: CAISESGPYRETQYF.

The rearrangement links TRBV2 to TRBJ1-2, with a tentative D call TRBD1 (6 bases). Trimming removed 8 bases at V and 3 bases at J, with 10 bases between. CDR3 length: 12 amino acids. The germline V gene has CDR1 SNHLY and CDR2 FYNNEI. The CDR3 bases are TGTGCCAGCTGGGGGCCCCACTATGGCTACACCTTC. Translating gives CASWGPHYGYTF.

The chain has TRBV9 and TRBJ1-4, with a possible D match to TRBD1 (5 bases). Germline loops: CDR1 SGDLS, CDR2 YYNGEE. V gave up 4 bases and J gave up 4 bases, with 14 bases separating them. The CDR3 covers 15 residues. The CDR3 DNA reads as TGTGCCAGCAGCTCATCCACAGGATTTAATGAAAAACTGTTTTTT. Translating it yields CASSSSTGFNEKLFF.

The chain joins TRBV5-4 to TRBJ2-7, with D tentatively TRBD2 (5 bases). CDR1 and CDR2 (germline): SGHNT, YYREEE (reference sequence). This CDR3 spans 12 amino acids. The V gene lost 2 bases and the J gene lost 5 bases, with 8 bases spanning the gap. The chain's CDR3 is CASSFQRDEQYF. The CDR3 DNA reads TGTGCCAGCAGCTTCCAGAGGGACGAGCAGTACTTC.

This chain links TRBV15 with TRBJ2-2, with D maybe TRBD1 (5 bases). The CDR3 is 17 residues long. V was pared by 1 base and J by 6 bases, with 18 bases between. Germline CDR1 and CDR2: LNHNV and YYDKDF (reference sequence). In nucleotides, the CDR3 is TGTGCCACCAGCAGAGCCCGCGACAGCCCGAAATCCGGGGAGCTGTTTTTT. This codes for CATSRARDSPKSGELFF.

V is TRBV9 and J is TRBJ1-2, with D tentatively TRBD1 (6 bases). Per germline, CDR1 SGDLS and CDR2 YYNGEE. V shed 4 bases and J shed 2 bases, with 15 bases lying between them. The CDR3 loop spans 15 amino acids. The CDR3 region is CASSPWTVGNYGYTF. As DNA, the CDR3 is TGTGCCAGCAGCCCGTGGACAGTAGGGAACTATGGCTACACCTTC.

V is TRBV5-1 and J is TRBJ2-3; D is unresolved. Germline lookup yields CDR1 SGHRS and CDR2 YFSETQ. V lost 5 bases and J 0 bases, leaving 10 bases between the germline ends. The CDR3 covers 14 residues. The DNA of the CDR3 is TGCGCCAGCAGAGTTTACGGAAGCACAGATACGCAGTATTTT. Protein product: CASRVYGSTDTQYF.

The gene calls are TRBV13 and TRBJ1-4; possible D gene TRBD1, 6 bases. V shed 4 bases and J shed 7 bases, with 13 bases lying between them. The germline V gene encodes CDR1 PRHDT and CDR2 FYEKMQ (reference sequence). CDR3 length: 14 amino acids. The CDR3 DNA follows: TGTGCCAGCAGCTACGGACAGAGGGGTGAAAAACTGTTTTTT. It yields the protein CASSYGQRGEKLFF.

This chain connects TRBV11-2 to TRBJ2-1; TRBD2 matches at 11 bases. After removal of 5 bases from V and 4 bases from J, the junction contained 4 bases not matched to a gene. CDR3 length: 15 residues. Per germline, CDR1 SGHAT and CDR2 FQNNGV. CDR3 loop: CASSQTSGEYNEQFF. The CDR3, as DNA: TGTGCCAGCAGCCAGACTAGCGGGGAATACAATGAGCAGTTCTTC.

The CDR3 region is CASSLAGGGNEQFF. DNA of the CDR3: TGTGCCAGCAGCTTAGCGGGAGGAGGAAATGAGCAGTTCTTC. V gene TRBV7-8 combines with J gene TRBJ2-1, with D maybe TRBD2 (6 bases). The CDR3 is 14 amino acids. The germline V gene encodes CDR1 SGHVS and CDR2 FQNEAQ. V shed 0 bases and J shed 7 bases, with 10 bases lying between them.

The rearrangement uses TRBV6-5 and TRBJ2-5; D remains unclear. The CDR3 totals 12 residues. Germline CDR1 and CDR2: MNHEY and SVGAGI. The V gene lost 4 bases and the J gene lost 5 bases, with 8 bases spanning the gap. The CDR3 loop is CASSSPSETQYF. The CDR3 region has the DNA TGTGCCAGCAGTTCCCCCTCCGAGACCCAGTACTTC.

This rearrangement joins TRBV27 to TRBJ2-7; D is perhaps TRBD2 (6 bases). The length of the CDR3 is 15 residues. Trimming shortened V by 6 bases and J by 3 bases, and 18 bases separated the two germline ends. Germline V CDR1 and CDR2: MNHEY, SMNVEV (reference sequence). The CDR3 region has the DNA TGTGCCAGCAGGATCTACTCTAGCGCATACTACGAGCAGTACTTC. Its protein is CASRIYSSAYYEQYF.

The chain employs TRBV13 and TRBJ1-2, with D possibly matching TRBD1 (5 bases). CDR1 is PRHDT and CDR2 is FYEKMQ in the germline V gene (reference sequence). V shed 7 bases and J shed 4 bases, with 16 bases lying between them. This CDR3 has 14 amino acids. As DNA, the CDR3 is TGTGCCAGCACCTCAGGATCGGGGACCTATGGCTACACCTTC. This codes for CASTSGSGTYGYTF.